Below are 14 T cell receptor beta chains sequenced from a single sample in a study of Graves' ophthalmopathy and Graves' hyperthyroidism. CDR3 regions of TCR beta were amplified from RNA transcripts. HTBI primers served in a first-round RT-PCR, which a second-round multiplex PCR followed. TCRdb used MiXCR to reprocess the multiplex PCR reads, holding one entry per CDR3 protein. The table lists about 700,000 distinct CDR3 sequences, about 44% of them singletons, with 44% in the top ten. The specimen sequenced was peripheral blood. The origin of the receptors is an adult man with Graves' ophthalmopathy.

The table lists this clonotype with many counts. This rearrangement joins TRBV24-1 to TRBJ2-7; D is tentatively TRBD1 or TRBD2 (5 bases each). V was shortened by 3 bases and J by 4 bases, with 15 bases between the two germline ends. This CDR3 has 15 amino acids. The V gene's germline CDR1 is KGHDR and CDR2 SFDVKD. The CDR3 bases are TGTGCCACCAGTGATCCCGGGACGAGTCCGTACGAGCAGTACTTC. Its translation is CATSDPGTSPYEQYF.

As to this clonotype: Germline and junction disagree at one end, which may indicate a read error. The chain is built from TRBV9 and TRBJ2-2; D unresolved. This CDR3 comprises 17 residues. CDR1 is SGDLS and CDR2 is YYNGEE in the germline V gene. DNA for the CDR3: TGTGCCAACAGCGACAATCGACGTCACGGGAACACCGGGGAGCTGTTTTTT. This codes for CANSDNRRHGNTGELFF.

This clonotype has only a few counts. This chain connects TRBV9 to TRBJ2-5, with unresolved D. Looked up from germline, CDR1 is SGDLS and CDR2 is YYNGEE. With 4 bases removed from V and 5 bases from J, the gap between germline ends came to 15 bases. This CDR3 is built from 14 residues. CDR3 sequence reads: CASSQEIRAETQYF. The CDR3 region has the DNA TGTGCCAGCAGCCAAGAGATCCGGGCGGAGACCCAGTACTTC.

This chain connects TRBV7-3 to TRBJ2-7; D tentatively fits TRBD1 or TRBD2 (5 bases each). CDR3 length: 14 amino acids. V was trimmed by 5 bases and J by 4 bases, leaving 15 bases between them. Germline values: CDR1 SGHTA, CDR2 FQGTGA. CDR3 sequence: CASSPAGGLYEQYF. In DNA form, the CDR3 reads TGTGCCAGCAGCCCCGCTGGGGGTTTGTACGAGCAGTACTTC. Together with reference TRBV7-3 and TRBJ2-7, the CDR3 gives the full variable domain: GAGVSQTPSNKVTEKGKYVELRCDPISGHTALYWYRQSLGQGPEFLIYFQGTGAADDSGLPNDRFFAVRPEGSVSTLKIQRTERGDSAVYLCASSPAGGLYEQYFGPGTRLTVT.

The chain employs TRBV24-1 and TRBJ2-2; D remains unclear. V dropped 1 base and J dropped 6 bases, with 5 bases sitting between them. From germline, CDR1 is KGHDR and CDR2 SFDVKD. This CDR3 has 13 amino acids. CDR3 DNA: TGTGCCACCAGTGATTTTGGGGCCGGGGAGCTGTTTTTT. Its translation is CATSDFGAGELFF.

Only a few counts were recorded for this clonotype. The chain couples TRBV11-3 to TRBJ2-5; D is perhaps TRBD2 (5 bases). The assigned J gene may be wrong: the sequence end matches TRBJ2-1 better. The CDR3 contains 13 residues. From germline, CDR1 is SGHNT and CDR2 YENEEA. The CDR3 coding sequence is TGTGCCAGCAGCGTGGACTGGAACAATGAGCAGTTCTTC. Protein sequence: CASSVDWNNEQFF.

The sample holds a few counts of this clonotype. The genes are TRBV2 and TRBJ2-7, with TRBD2 matching 12 bases. CDR1 SNHLY and CDR2 FYNNEI come from the germline V gene. The CDR3 covers 16 residues. J was trimmed by 1 base and V by 6 bases; bases with no gene match: 7. The CDR3 here is CASSRLAGEGSYEQYF. The CDR3 DNA reads TGTGCCAGCAGCCGACTAGCGGGAGAGGGATCCTACGAGCAGTACTTC.

This clonotype was seen repeatedly, ten times or more. This chain joins TRBV2 and TRBJ1-2, with TRBD1 matching 9 bases. This CDR3 has 14 amino acids. The germline V gene encodes CDR1 SNHLY and CDR2 FYNNEI. The J segment lost 5 bases and the V segment lost 7 bases, leaving 8 bases of the junction unmatched. DNA of the CDR3: TGTGCCAGCAACATCGGACAGGGGCGGTATGGCTACACCTTC. This codes for CASNIGQGRYGYTF.

Ten or more counts support this clonotype. J is TRBJ2-7 and V is TRBV29-1, with D perhaps TRBD1 or TRBD2 (5 bases each). Germline V gene data show CDR1 as SQVTM and CDR2 as ANQGSEA. Trimming left V 4 bases short and J 3 bases short, with 10 bases between. The CDR3 covers 12 residues. DNA for the CDR3: TGCAGCGTTGTGAGGGGCGGCTACGAGCAGTACTTC. It specifies CSVVRGGYEQYF.

This clonotype was counted only a few times. The gene calls are TRBV6-5 and TRBJ1-5, with 8 bases identical to TRBD1. With V trimmed by 4 bases and J by 0 bases, 11 bases remained unmatched. This CDR3 comprises 18 residues. Germline lookup yields CDR1 MNHEY and CDR2 SVGAGI. In DNA, the CDR3 is TGTGCCAGCAGTTCCGTTCGGACAGGGAGGAATAGCAATCAGCCCCAGCATTTT. It yields the protein CASSSVRTGRNSNQPQHF.

This clonotype was counted only a few times. V usage is TRBV7-6 and J usage is TRBJ2-7; 10 nucleotides match TRBD1. Germline CDR1 reads SGHVS; CDR2 reads FNYEAQ. Unmatched junction bases numbered 7, after V lost 7 bases and J lost 4 bases. The CDR3 covers 14 residues. CDR3 bases: TGTGCCAGCACCCCGACAGGGGGCGGGTACGAGCAGTACTTC. This encodes CASTPTGGGYEQYF. The variable domain in full, completed from reference TRBV7-6 and TRBJ2-7, reads GAGVSQSPRYKVTKRGQDVALRCDPISGHVSLYWYRQALGQGPEFLTYFNYEAQQDKSGLPNDRFSAERPEGSISTLTIQRTEQRDSAMYRCASTPTGGGYEQYFGPGTRLTVT.

The V and J genes are TRBV19 and TRBJ1-2; D is perhaps TRBD1 (5 bases). The CDR3 extends over 12 amino acids. Per the germline V gene, CDR1 is LNHDA and CDR2 is SQIVND (reference sequence). V dropped 8 bases and J dropped 8 bases, with 15 bases sitting between them. The CDR3 reads CASWSQGGGYTF. The CDR3 DNA is TGTGCCAGTTGGTCGCAGGGAGGGGGCTACACCTTC.

The table lists this clonotype with a few counts. The rearrangement links TRBV6-1 to TRBJ1-2; 7 positions agree with TRBD1. Germline V gene sequence: CDR1 MNHNS, CDR2 SASEGT. This CDR3 has 15 residues. Losses at the gene ends were 6 bases for V and 0 bases for J; bases not matched to a gene: 7. The CDR3 here is CASRQGDLPNYGYTF. CDR3 coding DNA: TGTGCCAGCAGGCAGGGGGATCTTCCTAACTATGGCTACACCTTC.

This clonotype was counted only a few times. The chain combines TRBV7-2 with TRBJ1-1; D is unresolved. In germline, CDR1 is SGHTA, CDR2 FQGNSA. Trimming took off 7 bases at V and 1 base at J, with 19 bases between the two ends. The CDR3 has 16 residues. The CDR3 is CASIQDDPPRNTEAFF. DNA for the CDR3: TGTGCCAGCATCCAAGATGACCCACCCCGGAACACTGAAGCTTTCTTT.